This T cell receptor (beta chain) is drawn from a study of T-cell memory formation after mild COVID-19. Between the trimmed V and J ends, which lost 6 bases and 3 bases, there was a span of 15 bases. Per germline, CDR1 MNHNY and CDR2 SVGAGI (reference sequence). This CDR3 is 14 amino acids long. Using its own MiXCR run on the 5' RACE reads, TCRdb lists one record per CDR3 protein. The sample yields about 190,000 distinct CDR3 sequences, roughly 18% seen once. Sequences were obtained from PBMCs or a T cell subset sorted from them (not recorded which). The TCR sequence derives from an adult woman who had mild COVID-19 (a few samples of this study predate the infection). Cell type and time point are not known. The genes are TRBV6-6 and TRBJ2-7, with a weak D call TRBD1 (5 bases). The CDR3 DNA is TGTGCCAGCAGGGAGACAGTCGCTCGCTACGAGCAGTACTTC. It is translated as CASRETVARYEQYF.